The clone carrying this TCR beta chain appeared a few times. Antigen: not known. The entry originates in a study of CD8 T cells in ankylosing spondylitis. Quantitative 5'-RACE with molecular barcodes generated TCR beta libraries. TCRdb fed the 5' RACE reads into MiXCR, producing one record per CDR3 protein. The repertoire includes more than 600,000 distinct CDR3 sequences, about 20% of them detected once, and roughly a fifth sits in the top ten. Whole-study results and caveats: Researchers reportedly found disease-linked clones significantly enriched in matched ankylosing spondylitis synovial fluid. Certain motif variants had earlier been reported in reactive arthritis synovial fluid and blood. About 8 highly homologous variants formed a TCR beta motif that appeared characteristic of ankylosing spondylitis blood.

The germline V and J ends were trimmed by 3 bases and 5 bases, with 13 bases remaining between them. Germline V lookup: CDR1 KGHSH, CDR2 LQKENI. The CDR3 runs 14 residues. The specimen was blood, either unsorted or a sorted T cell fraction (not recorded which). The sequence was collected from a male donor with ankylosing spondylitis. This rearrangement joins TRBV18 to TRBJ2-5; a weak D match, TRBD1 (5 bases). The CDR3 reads CASSPRKAGETQYF. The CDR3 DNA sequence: TGTGCCAGCTCACCCCGGAAGGCAGGGGAGACCCAGTACTTC.